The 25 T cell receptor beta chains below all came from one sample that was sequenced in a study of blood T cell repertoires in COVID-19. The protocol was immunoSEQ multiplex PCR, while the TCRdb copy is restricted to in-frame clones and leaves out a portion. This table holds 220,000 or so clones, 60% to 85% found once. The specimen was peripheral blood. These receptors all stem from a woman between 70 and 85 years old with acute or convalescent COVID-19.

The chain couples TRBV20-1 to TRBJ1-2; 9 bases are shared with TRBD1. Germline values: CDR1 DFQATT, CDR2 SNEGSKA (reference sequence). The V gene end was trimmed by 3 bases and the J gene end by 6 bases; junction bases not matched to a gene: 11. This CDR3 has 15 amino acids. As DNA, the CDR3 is TGCAGTGCTAGTGGGGGACAGGGTAACTTCGATGGCTACACCTTC. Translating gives CSASGGQGNFDGYTF.

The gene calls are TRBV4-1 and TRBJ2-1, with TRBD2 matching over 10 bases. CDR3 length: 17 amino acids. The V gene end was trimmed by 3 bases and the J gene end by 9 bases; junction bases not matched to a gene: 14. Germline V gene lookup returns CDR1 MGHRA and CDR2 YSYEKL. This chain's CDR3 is CASSQALAGVSTGEQFF. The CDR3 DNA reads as TGCGCCAGCAGCCAGGCCCTAGCGGGGGTATCTACCGGTGAGCAGTTCTTC.

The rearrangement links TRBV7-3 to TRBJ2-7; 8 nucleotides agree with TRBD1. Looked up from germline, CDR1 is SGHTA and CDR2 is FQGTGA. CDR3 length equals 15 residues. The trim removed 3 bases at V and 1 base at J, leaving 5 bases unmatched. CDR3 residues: CASSLPRTGSYEQYF. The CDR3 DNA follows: TGTGCCAGCAGCTTGCCGAGGACAGGGTCCTACGAGCAGTACTTC. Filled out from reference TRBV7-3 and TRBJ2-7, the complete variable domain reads GAGVSQTPSNKVTEKGKYVELRCDPISGHTALYWYRQSLGQGPEFLIYFQGTGAADDSGLPNDRFFAVRPEGSVSTLKIQRTERGDSAVYLCASSLPRTGSYEQYFGPGTRLTVT.

For the CDR3, the DNA is TGTGCCAGCAGCTACTATGGACAGGGAAAAGAGACCCAGTACTTC. Protein: CASSYYGQGKETQYF. J is TRBJ2-5 and V is TRBV28; 8 positions match TRBD1. This CDR3 comprises 15 residues. CDR1 and CDR2 (germline): MDHEN, SYDVKM. V dropped 6 bases and J dropped 3; count of bases not matched to a gene: 9.

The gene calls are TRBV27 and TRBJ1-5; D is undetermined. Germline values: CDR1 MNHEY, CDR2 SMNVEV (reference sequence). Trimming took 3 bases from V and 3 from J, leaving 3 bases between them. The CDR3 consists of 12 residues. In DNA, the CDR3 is TGTGCCAGCAGTTTTCTCAATCAGCCCCAGCATTTT. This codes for CASSFLNQPQHF.

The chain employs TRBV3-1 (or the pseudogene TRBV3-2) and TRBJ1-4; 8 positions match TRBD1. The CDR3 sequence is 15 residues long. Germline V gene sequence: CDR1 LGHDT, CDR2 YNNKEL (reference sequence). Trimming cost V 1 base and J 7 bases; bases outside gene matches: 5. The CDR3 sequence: CASSQGDRFGEKLFF. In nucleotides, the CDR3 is TGTGCCAGCAGCCAAGGGGACAGGTTTGGTGAAAAACTGTTTTTT.

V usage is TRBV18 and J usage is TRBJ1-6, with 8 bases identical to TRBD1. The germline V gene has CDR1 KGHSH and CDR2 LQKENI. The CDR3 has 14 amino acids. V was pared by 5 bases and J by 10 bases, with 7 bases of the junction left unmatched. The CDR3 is CASSRTGSNSPLHF. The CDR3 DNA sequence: TGTGCCAGCTCAAGGACAGGGTCAAACTCACCCCTCCACTTT.

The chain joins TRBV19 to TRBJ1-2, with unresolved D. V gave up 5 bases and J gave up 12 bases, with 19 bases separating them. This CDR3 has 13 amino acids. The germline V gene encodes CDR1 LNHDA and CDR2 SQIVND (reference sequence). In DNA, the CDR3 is TGTGCCAGTAGTCGGAGGGCAGCTGGAGGAAACACCTTC. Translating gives CASSRRAAGGNTF. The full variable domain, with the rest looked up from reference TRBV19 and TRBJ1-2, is DGGITQSPKYLFRKEGQNVTLSCEQNLNHDAMYWYRQDPGQGLRLIYYSQIVNDFQKGDIAEGYSVSREKKESFPLTVTSAQKNPTAFYLCASSRRAAGGNTFGSGTRLTVV.

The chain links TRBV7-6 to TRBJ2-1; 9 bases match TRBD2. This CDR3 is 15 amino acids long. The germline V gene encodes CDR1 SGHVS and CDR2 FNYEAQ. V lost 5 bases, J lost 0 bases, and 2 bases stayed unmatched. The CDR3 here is CASSRSGSSYNEQFF. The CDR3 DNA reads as TGTGCCAGCAGCCGTAGCGGGAGCTCCTACAATGAGCAGTTCTTC.

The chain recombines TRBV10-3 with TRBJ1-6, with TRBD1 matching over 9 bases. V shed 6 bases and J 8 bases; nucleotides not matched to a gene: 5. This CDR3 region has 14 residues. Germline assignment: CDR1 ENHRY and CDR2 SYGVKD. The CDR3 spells CAISPGQGDSPLHF. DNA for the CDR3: TGTGCCATCAGCCCGGGACAGGGTGATTCACCCCTCCACTTT.

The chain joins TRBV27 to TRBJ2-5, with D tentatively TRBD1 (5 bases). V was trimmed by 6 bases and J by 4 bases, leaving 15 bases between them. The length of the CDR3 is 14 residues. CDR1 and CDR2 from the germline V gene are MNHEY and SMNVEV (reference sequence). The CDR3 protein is CASRSLQGSETQYF. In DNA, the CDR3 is TGTGCCAGCAGGAGCCTCCAGGGTTCAGAGACCCAGTACTTC.

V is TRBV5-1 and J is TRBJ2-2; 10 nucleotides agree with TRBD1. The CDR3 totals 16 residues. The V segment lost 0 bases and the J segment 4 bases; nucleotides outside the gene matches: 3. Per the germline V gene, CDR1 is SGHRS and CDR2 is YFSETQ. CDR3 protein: CASSLGQGASTGELFF. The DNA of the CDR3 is TGCGCCAGCAGCTTGGGACAGGGGGCCAGCACCGGGGAGCTGTTTTTT. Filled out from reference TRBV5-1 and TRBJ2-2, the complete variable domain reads KAGVTQTPRYLIKTRGQQVTLSCSPISGHRSVSWYQQTPGQGLQFLFEYFSETQRNKGNFPGRFSGRQFSNSRSEMNVSTLELGDSALYLCASSLGQGASTGELFFGEGSRLTVL.

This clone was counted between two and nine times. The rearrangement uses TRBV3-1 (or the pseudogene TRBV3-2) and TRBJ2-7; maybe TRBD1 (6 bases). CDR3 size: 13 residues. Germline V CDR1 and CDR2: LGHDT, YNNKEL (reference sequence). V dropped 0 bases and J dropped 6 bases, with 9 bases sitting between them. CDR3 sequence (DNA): TGTGCCAGCAGCCAAGATACACAGGGCGAGCAGTACTTC. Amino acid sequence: CASSQDTQGEQYF.

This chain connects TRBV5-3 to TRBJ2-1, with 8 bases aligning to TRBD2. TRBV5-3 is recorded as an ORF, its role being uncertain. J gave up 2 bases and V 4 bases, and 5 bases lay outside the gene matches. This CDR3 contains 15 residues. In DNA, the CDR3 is TGTGCCAGAAGCCAAGGACTAGCCCCCTACAATGAGCAGTTCTTC. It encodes CARSQGLAPYNEQFF.

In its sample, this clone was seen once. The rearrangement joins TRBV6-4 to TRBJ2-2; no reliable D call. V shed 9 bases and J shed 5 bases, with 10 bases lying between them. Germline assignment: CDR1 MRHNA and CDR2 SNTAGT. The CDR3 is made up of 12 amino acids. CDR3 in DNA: TGTGCCAGGCCAAACATGACCGGGGAGCTGTTTTTT. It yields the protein CARPNMTGELFF.

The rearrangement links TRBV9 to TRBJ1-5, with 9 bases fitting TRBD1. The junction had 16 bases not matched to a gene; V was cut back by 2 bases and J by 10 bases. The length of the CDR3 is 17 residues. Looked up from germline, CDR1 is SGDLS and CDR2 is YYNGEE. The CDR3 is CASSVRRKTGGQDPQHF. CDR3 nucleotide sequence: TGTGCCAGCAGCGTTCGACGCAAGACAGGGGGACAGGATCCCCAGCATTTT.

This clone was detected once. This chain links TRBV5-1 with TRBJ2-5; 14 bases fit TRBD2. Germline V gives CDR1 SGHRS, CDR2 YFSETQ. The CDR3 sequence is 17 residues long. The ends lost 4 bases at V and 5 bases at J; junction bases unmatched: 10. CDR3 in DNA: TGCGCCAGCAGCATAGGAAAGACTAGCGGGAGGGAGGAGACCCAGTACTTC. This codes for CASSIGKTSGREETQYF.

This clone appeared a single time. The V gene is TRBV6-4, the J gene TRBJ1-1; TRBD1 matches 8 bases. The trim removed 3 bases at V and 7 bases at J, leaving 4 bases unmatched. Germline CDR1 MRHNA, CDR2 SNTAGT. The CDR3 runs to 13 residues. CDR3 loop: CASSEDRDGEAFF. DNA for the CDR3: TGTGCCAGCAGTGAGGACAGGGACGGTGAAGCTTTCTTT.

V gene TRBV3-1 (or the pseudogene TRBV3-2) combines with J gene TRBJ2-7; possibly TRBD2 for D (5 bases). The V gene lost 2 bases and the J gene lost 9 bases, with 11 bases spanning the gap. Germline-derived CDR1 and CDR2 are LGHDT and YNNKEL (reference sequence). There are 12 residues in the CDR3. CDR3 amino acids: CASSQPLRGQYF. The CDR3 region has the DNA TGTGCCAGCAGCCAACCCCTCCGGGGGCAGTACTTC.

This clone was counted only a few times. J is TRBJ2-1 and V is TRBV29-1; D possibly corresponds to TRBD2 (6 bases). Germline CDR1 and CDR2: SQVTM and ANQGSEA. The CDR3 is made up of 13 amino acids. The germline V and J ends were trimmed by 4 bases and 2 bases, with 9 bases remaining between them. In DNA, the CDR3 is TGCAGCGTTGTCGGGGGTACCTACAATGAGCAGTTCTTC. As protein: CSVVGGTYNEQFF.

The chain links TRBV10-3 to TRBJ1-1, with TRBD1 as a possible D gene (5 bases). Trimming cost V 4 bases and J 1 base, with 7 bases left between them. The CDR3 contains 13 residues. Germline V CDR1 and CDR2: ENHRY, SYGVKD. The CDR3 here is CAISGQQNTEAFF. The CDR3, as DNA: TGTGCCATCAGTGGACAGCAGAACACTGAAGCTTTCTTT.

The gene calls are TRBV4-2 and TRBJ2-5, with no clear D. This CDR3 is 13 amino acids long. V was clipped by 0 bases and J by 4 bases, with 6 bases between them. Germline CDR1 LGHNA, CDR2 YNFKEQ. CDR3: CASSQDRGETQYF. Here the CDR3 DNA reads TGTGCCAGCAGCCAAGATCGAGGAGAGACCCAGTACTTC.

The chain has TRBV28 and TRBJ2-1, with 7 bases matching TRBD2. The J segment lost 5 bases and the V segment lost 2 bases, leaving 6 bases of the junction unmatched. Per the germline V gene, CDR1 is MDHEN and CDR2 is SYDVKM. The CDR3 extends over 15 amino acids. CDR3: CASSLRLAEDNEQFF. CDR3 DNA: TGTGCCAGCAGTTTAAGGCTAGCGGAGGACAATGAGCAGTTCTTC.

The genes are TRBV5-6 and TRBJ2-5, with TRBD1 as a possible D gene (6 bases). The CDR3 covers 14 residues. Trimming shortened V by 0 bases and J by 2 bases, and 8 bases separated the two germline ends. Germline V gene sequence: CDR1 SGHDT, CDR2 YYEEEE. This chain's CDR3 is CASSLDRVQETQYF. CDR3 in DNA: TGTGCCAGCAGCTTGGACAGGGTTCAAGAGACCCAGTACTTC.

The DNA of the CDR3 is TGTGCCAGCAGCTTAGGGACAGGGGGCAGCTATGGCTACACCTTC. This codes for CASSLGTGGSYGYTF. This chain links TRBV7-6 with TRBJ1-2; 11 nucleotides agree with TRBD1. The CDR3 extends over 15 amino acids. The ends lost 1 base at V and 4 bases at J; junction bases unmatched: 2. The germline V gene encodes CDR1 SGHVS and CDR2 FNYEAQ. The full variable domain, with the rest looked up from reference TRBV7-6 and TRBJ1-2, is GAGVSQSPRYKVTKRGQDVALRCDPISGHVSLYWYRQALGQGPEFLTYFNYEAQQDKSGLPNDRFSAERPEGSISTLTIQRTEQRDSAMYRCASSLGTGGSYGYTFGSGTRLTVV.